By sample share, the clone carrying this TCR beta chain is medium-sized. Its antigen is still unknown. Original processing methods: The study took CDR3 differences across clinicopathological groups and made a distant-metastasis classifier for papillary thyroid cancer from them. TCRdb called clones again from the PCR reads with MiXCR. TCRdb's processing, not the authors', yielded these V and J calls. Of tens of thousands of clones listed, around 19% were seen once; the top ten hold 2.5% to 3%. Patients underwent thyroid surgery, and none had received any treatment before it. These data come from a study of metastatic and nonmetastatic thyroid tumors. Study background: Repertoires of blood and of tissue (tumor or nodule) from malignant and benign thyroid patients were compared.

Overall study results and limits: For both blood and tumor, malignant thyroid tumors reportedly showed significantly higher TCR beta diversity than benign nodules did.

The specimen sequenced was adjacent normal tissue. This sequence originates from a male donor with papillary thyroid cancer or a benign thyroid nodule (not recorded which). Some clones in this sample may be carry-over from other donors' samples.

CDR3 protein: CASSFSNEQFF. CDR3 nucleotides: TGTGCCAGCAGTTTTAGTAATGAGCAGTTCTTC. The rearrangement links TRBV12-3 or TRBV12-4 to TRBJ2-1; D is unclear. Trimming left V 3 bases short and J 7 bases short, with 4 bases between. The CDR3 loop spans 11 amino acids.